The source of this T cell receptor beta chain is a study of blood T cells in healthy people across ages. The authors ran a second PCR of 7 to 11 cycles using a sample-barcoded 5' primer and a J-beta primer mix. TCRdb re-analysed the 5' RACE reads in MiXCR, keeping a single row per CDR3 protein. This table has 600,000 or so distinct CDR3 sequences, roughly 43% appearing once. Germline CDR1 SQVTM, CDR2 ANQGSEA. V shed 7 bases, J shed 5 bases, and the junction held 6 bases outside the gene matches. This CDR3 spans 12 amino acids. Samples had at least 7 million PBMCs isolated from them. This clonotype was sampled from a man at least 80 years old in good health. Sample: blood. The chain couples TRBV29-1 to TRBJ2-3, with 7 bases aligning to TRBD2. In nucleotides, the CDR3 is TGCAGCGCGGGGGGTTTGGGAGATACGCAGTATTTT. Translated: CSAGGLGDTQYF.